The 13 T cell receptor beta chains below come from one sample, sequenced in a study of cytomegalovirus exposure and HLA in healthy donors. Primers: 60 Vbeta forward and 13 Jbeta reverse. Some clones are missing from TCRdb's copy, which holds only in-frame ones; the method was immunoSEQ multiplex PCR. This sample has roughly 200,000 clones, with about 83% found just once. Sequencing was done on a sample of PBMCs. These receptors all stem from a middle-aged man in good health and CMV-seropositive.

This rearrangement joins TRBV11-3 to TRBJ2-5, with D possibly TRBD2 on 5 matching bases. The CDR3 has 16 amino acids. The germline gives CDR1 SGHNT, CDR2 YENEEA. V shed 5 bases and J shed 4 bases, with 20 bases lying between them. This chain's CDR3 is CASSPSLGGSGETQYF. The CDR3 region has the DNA TGTGCCAGCAGCCCAAGCCTTGGTGGGAGTGGAGAGACCCAGTACTTC.

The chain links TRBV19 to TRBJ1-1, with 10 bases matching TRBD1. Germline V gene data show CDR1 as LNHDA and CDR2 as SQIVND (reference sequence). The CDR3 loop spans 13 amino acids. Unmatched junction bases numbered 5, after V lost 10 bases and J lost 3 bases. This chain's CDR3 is CAIPGQGDTEAFF. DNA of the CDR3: TGTGCCATCCCCGGACAGGGGGACACTGAAGCTTTCTTT.

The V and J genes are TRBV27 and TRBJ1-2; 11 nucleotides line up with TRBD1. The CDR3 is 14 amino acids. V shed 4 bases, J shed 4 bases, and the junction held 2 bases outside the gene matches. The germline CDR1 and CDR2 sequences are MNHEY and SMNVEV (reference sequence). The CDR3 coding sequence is TGTGCCAGCAGTTCGGGACAGGGGGTCTATGGCTACACCTTC. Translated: CASSSGQGVYGYTF.

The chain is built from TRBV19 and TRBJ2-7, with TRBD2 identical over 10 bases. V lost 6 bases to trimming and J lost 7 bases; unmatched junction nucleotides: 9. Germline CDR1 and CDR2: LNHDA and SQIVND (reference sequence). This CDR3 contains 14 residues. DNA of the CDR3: TGTGCCAGTAGCTCAGCGGGAGGGGCCGGGGAGCAGTACTTC. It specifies CASSSAGGAGEQYF.

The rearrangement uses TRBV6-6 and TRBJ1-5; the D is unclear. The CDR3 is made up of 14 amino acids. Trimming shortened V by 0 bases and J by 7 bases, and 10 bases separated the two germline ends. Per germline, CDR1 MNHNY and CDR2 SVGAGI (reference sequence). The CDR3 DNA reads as TGTGCCAGCAGTTACTCGATCGAACGGCAGCCCCAGCATTTT. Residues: CASSYSIERQPQHF.

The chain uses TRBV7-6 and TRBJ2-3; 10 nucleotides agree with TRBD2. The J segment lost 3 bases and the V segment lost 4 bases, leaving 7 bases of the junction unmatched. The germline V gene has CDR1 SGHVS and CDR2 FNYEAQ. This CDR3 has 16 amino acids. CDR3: CASSYPGLAKTDTQYF. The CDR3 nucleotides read TGTGCCAGCAGCTATCCGGGACTAGCGAAGACAGATACGCAGTATTTT.

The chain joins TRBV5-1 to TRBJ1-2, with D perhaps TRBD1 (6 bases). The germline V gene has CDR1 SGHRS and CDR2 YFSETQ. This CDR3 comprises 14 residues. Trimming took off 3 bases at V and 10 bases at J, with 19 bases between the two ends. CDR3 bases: TGCGCCAGCAGCTCGGCAGGGGAGTTTGGTGTCTACACCTTC. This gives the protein CASSSAGEFGVYTF.

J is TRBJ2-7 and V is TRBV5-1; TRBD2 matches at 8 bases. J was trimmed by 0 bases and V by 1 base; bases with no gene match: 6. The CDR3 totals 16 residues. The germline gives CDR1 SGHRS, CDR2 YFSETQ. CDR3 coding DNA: TGCGCCAGCAGCTTGTCTATACTAGCGGACTCCTACGAGCAGTACTTC. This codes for CASSLSILADSYEQYF.

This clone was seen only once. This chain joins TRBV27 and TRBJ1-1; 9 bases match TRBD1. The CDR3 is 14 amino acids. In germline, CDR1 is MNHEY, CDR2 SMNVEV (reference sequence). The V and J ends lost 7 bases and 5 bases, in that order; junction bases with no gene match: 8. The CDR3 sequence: CASTNRGRGTEAFF. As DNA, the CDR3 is TGTGCCAGCACAAACAGGGGGCGGGGGACTGAAGCTTTCTTT.

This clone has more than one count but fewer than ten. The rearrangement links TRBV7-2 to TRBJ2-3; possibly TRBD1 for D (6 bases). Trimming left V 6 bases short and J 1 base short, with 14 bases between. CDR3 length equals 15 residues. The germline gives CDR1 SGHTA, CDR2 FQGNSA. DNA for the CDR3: TGTGCCAGCAGGCAACAGGGTCTAGGCACAGATACGCAGTATTTT. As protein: CASRQQGLGTDTQYF.

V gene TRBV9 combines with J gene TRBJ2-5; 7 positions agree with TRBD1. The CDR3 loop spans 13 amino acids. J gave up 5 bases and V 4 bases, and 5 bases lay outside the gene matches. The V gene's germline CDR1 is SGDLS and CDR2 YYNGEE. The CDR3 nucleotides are TGTGCCAGCAGCATAACAGGGGTGGAGACCCAGTACTTC. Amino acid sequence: CASSITGVETQYF.

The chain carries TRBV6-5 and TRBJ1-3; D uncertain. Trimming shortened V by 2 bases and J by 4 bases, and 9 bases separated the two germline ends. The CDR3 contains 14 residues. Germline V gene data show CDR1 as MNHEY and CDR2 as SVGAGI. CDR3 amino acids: CASSYGGRGNTIYF. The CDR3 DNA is TGTGCCAGCAGTTACGGAGGGAGGGGAAACACCATATATTTT.

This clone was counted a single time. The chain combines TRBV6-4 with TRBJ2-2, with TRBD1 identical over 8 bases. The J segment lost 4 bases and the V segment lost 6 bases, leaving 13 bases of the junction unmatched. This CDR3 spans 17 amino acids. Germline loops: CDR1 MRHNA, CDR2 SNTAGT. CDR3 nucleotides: TGTGCCAGCAGGACACAGGGGGGTGCACCCAGCACCGGGGAGCTGTTTTTT. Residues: CASRTQGGAPSTGELFF.